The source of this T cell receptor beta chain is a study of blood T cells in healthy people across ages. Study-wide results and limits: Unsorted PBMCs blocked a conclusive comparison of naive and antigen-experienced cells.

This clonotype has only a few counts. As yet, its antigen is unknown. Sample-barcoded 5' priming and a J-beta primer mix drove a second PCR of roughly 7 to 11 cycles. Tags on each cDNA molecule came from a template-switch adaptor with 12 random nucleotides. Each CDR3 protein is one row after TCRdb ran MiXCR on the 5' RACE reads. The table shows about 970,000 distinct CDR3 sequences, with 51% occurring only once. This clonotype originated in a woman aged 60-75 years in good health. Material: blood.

The CDR3 bases are TGTGCCAGCAGGCCCGGGCGTACGTCCTACGAGCAGTACTTC. Translation gives CASRPGRTSYEQYF. V gene TRBV27 combines with J gene TRBJ2-7; no reliable D call. The CDR3 has 14 amino acids. Germline V gene lookup returns CDR1 MNHEY and CDR2 SMNVEV (reference sequence). V lost 6 bases to trimming and J lost 1 base, with 13 bases between them.